The entry that follows covers one T cell receptor (beta chain) sequence. Its antigen is as yet unknown. cDNA prepared by RNA extraction and subsequent reverse transcription served as the template for sequencing. Method: immunoSEQ multiplex PCR; TCRdb's copy keeps in-frame clones and lacks some. Of nearly 110,000 clones listed, 65% to 85% are singletons. This CDR3 contains 18 residues. The germline CDR1 and CDR2 sequences are SGHVS and FQNEAQ. V was pared by 1 base and J by 0 bases, with 16 bases between. This sample is part of a study of CD8+ T cells in alopecia areata. Study findings and constraints: While patients received tofacitinib, many expanded lesional clones remained present in scalp and blood. Across lesional scalp, and particularly alopecia totalis/universalis, clonality surpassed that of normal scalp. The presence of one nonresponder keeps the tie between baseline CD8+ expansion and response uncertain.

As to treatment: oral pan-JAK inhibitor, 5-10 mg twice daily. A FACSAria was used to sort CD4+ and CD8+ T cells. These cells came from PBMCs. V gene TRBV7-8 combines with J gene TRBJ1-5; D is unresolved. This TCR was recovered from a human donor with alopecia areata. Sample: CD8+ T cells sorted from blood, taken at week 24, from a patient treated with tofacitinib. The CDR3 protein is CASSLDGPGLSSNQPQHF. DNA of the CDR3: TGTGCCAGCAGCTTAGATGGGCCAGGATTATCTAGCAATCAGCCCCAGCATTTT.